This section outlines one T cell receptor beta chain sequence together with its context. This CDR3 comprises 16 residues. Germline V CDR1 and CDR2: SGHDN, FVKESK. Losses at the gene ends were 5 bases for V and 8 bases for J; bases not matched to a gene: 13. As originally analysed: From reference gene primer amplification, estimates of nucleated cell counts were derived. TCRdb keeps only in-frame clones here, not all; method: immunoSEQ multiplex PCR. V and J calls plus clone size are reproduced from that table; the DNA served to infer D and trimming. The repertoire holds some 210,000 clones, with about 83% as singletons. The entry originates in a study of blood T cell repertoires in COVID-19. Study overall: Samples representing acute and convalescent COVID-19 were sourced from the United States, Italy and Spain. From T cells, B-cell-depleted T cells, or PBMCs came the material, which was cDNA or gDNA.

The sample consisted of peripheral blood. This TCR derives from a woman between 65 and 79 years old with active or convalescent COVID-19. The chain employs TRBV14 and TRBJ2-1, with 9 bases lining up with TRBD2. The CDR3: CASSEYGLAGRDEQFF. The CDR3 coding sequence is TGTGCCAGCAGCGAGTATGGTCTAGCGGGACGGGATGAGCAGTTCTTC.